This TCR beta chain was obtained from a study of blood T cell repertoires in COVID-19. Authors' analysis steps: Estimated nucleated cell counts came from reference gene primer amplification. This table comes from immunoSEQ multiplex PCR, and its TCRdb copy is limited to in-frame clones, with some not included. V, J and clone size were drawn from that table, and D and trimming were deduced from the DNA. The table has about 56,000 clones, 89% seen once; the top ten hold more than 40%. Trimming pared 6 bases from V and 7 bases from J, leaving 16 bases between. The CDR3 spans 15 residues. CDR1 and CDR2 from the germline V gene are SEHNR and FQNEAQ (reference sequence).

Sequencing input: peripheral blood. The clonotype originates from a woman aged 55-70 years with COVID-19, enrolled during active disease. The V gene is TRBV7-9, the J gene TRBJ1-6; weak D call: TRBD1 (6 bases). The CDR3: CASSSTGQGNSPLHF. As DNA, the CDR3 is TGTGCCAGCAGTTCGACCGGTCAGGGGAATTCACCCCTCCACTTT. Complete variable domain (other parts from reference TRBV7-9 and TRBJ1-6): DTGVSQNPRHKITKRGQNVTFRCDPISEHNRLYWYRQTLGQGPEFLTYFQNEAQLEKSRLLSDRFSAERPKGSFSTLEIQRTEQGDSAMYLCASSSTGQGNSPLHFGNGTRLTVT.